The text below deals with one T cell receptor (beta chain). Its target is not known. TCRdb's table, derived via immunoSEQ multiplex PCR, lists solely in-frame clones and lacks some. The sample lists tens of thousands of clones; more than 80% were seen once. This specimen belongs to a study of OX40 agonist ivuxolimab in advanced cancers. Findings and caveats of the study: Low normalized T-cell clonal expansion also characterized some of the nonresponders. Clonal expansion from baseline to week 6 occurred in both CD4+ and CD8+ T cells. Low clonal expansion, among the lowest seen, marked partial responders at 0.1-3.0 mg/kg.

With 2 bases removed from V and 3 bases from J, the gap between germline ends came to 13 bases. CDR3 length equals 15 residues. Germline V gene sequence: CDR1 SGHAT, CDR2 FQDESV (reference sequence). Material: CD4+ or CD8+ T cells sorted from blood, obtained in a trial of the OX40 agonist ivuxolimab. The receptor comes from an adult with an advanced solid tumor such as melanoma, head and neck, liver or kidney cancer. J is TRBJ1-2 and V is TRBV11-1, with D possibly matching TRBD1 (5 bases). The DNA of the CDR3 is TGTGCCAGCAGCTTAAGGGCCTCCAGGGACTATGGCTACACCTTC. Translation: CASSLRASRDYGYTF.